The 11 T cell receptor beta chains reported below all come from one sample, sequenced in a study of OX40 agonist ivuxolimab in advanced cancers. Some clones are missing from TCRdb's copy, which holds only in-frame ones; the method was immunoSEQ multiplex PCR. The data contain roughly 35,000 clones, 81% of them singletons. The source was CD4+ or CD8+ T cells sorted from blood, collected in a trial of the OX40 agonist ivuxolimab. The source is an adult with an advanced solid tumor such as melanoma, head and neck, liver or kidney cancer.

The chain employs TRBV5-4 and TRBJ1-2; D is ambiguous. Between the trimmed V and J ends, which lost 0 bases and 3 bases, there was a span of 12 bases. The CDR3 sequence is 15 residues long. The germline V gene has CDR1 SGHNT and CDR2 YYREEE (reference sequence). CDR3 coding DNA: TGTGCCAGCAGCTTGGGGACGGCAGCCCACTATGGCTACACCTTC. It translates to CASSLGTAAHYGYTF. Full variable domain (rest looked up from reference TRBV5-4 and TRBJ1-2): ETGVTQSPTHLIKTRGQQVTLRCSSQSGHNTVSWYQQALGQGPQFIFQYYREEENGRGNFPPRFSGLQFPNYSSELNVNALELDDSALYLCASSLGTAAHYGYTFGSGTRLTVV.

The chain recombines TRBV21-1 with TRBJ2-3; whether TRBD1, the table's D call, matches the DNA was not checked. TRBV21-1 is an annotated pseudogene. The CDR3 runs to 18 residues. The CDR3 DNA is TGTGCCAGCAAACCTTCGCCCATGAACAGGGGCAGCACAGATACGCAGTATTTT. This translates into CASKPSPMNRGSTDTQYF.

The genes are TRBV29-1 and TRBJ2-7; the D gene is possibly TRBD1 (5 bases). Germline CDR1 and CDR2: SQVTM and ANQGSEA. The CDR3 sequence is 12 residues long. Trimming removed 1 base from V and 3 bases from J, with 7 bases in between. The CDR3 DNA reads as TGCAGCGTTGAAGTGGACAACTACGAGCAGTACTTC. Translated: CSVEVDNYEQYF.

The V call is TRBV25-1, the J call TRBJ2-1, with D uncertain. From germline, CDR1 is MGHDK and CDR2 SYGVNS. This CDR3 is built from 12 residues. Trimming pared 0 bases from V and 7 bases from J, leaving 4 bases between. The DNA for the CDR3 is TGTGCCAGCAGTGAATATTATAATGAGCAGTTCTTC. Translated, it gives CASSEYYNEQFF.

This chain connects TRBV4-1 to TRBJ2-3; the match to TRBD2 covers 12 bases. The CDR3 length is 16 residues. Looked up from germline, CDR1 is MGHRA and CDR2 is YSYEKL. Losses at the gene ends were 3 bases for V and 1 base for J; bases not matched to a gene: 2. CDR3 in amino acids: CASSQWTSGGTDTQYF. The CDR3 region has the DNA TGCGCCAGCAGCCAGTGGACTAGCGGGGGCACAGATACGCAGTATTTT.

This clone was observed a few times. V usage is TRBV7-6 and J usage is TRBJ1-2; tentative D call: TRBD1 (6 bases). V lost 5 bases and J lost 9, with 10 bases in between. CDR1 is SGHVS and CDR2 is FNYEAQ in the germline V gene. The CDR3 covers 11 residues. CDR3: CASSPGTSYTF. As DNA, the CDR3 is TGTGCCAGCAGCCCCGGGACAAGCTACACCTTC.

This chain joins TRBV7-9 and TRBJ2-3; perhaps TRBD1 as D (5 bases). This CDR3 spans 14 amino acids. The V and J ends lost 2 bases and 1 base respectively, with 7 bases between them. Germline values: CDR1 SEHNR, CDR2 FQNEAQ (reference sequence). DNA of the CDR3: TGTGCCAGCAGCTTATGGGGCCGCACAGATACGCAGTATTTT. As protein: CASSLWGRTDTQYF.

This chain links TRBV6-1 with TRBJ2-5; TRBD2 agrees at 8 bases. The trim removed 4 bases at V and 1 base at J, leaving 8 bases unmatched. The length of the CDR3 is 16 residues. CDR1 and CDR2 from the germline V gene are MNHNS and SASEGT. CDR3 sequence reads: CASSGGTRALQETQYF. CDR3 bases: TGTGCCAGCAGTGGGGGGACTAGGGCTCTCCAAGAGACCCAGTACTTC.

The J gene is TRBJ2-5, the V gene TRBV18, with TRBD1 identical over 9 bases. Germline assignment: CDR1 KGHSH and CDR2 LQKENI. The J segment lost 5 bases and the V segment lost 4 bases, leaving 11 bases of the junction unmatched. This CDR3 has 16 residues. In DNA, the CDR3 is TGTGCCAGCTCACTCACCTTGGACAGGGGCTCCGAGACCCAGTACTTC. Its protein product is CASSLTLDRGSETQYF.

V is TRBV6-6 and J is TRBJ1-2; D gene uncertain. Deletions cut 6 bases from V and 4 bases from J, with 15 bases between. Germline CDR1 MNHNY, CDR2 SVGAGI (reference sequence). The CDR3 covers 14 residues. For the CDR3, the DNA is TGTGCCAGCAGAAAGGAACGACTAATCTATGGCTACACCTTC. This translates into CASRKERLIYGYTF.

The chain combines TRBV29-1 with TRBJ1-2; D ambiguous. The CDR3 consists of 9 residues. V lost 4 bases, J lost 8 bases, and 5 bases lay in between. Per germline, CDR1 SQVTM and CDR2 ANQGSEA. This chain's CDR3 is CSVVEGYTF. DNA for the CDR3: TGCAGCGTTGTGGAAGGCTACACCTTC. Together with reference TRBV29-1 and TRBJ1-2, the CDR3 gives the full variable domain: SAVISQKPSRDICQRGTSLTIQCQVDSQVTMMFWYRQQPGQSLTLIATANQGSEATYESGFVIDKFPISRPNLTFSTLTVSNMSPEDSSIYLCSVVEGYTFGSGTRLTVV.